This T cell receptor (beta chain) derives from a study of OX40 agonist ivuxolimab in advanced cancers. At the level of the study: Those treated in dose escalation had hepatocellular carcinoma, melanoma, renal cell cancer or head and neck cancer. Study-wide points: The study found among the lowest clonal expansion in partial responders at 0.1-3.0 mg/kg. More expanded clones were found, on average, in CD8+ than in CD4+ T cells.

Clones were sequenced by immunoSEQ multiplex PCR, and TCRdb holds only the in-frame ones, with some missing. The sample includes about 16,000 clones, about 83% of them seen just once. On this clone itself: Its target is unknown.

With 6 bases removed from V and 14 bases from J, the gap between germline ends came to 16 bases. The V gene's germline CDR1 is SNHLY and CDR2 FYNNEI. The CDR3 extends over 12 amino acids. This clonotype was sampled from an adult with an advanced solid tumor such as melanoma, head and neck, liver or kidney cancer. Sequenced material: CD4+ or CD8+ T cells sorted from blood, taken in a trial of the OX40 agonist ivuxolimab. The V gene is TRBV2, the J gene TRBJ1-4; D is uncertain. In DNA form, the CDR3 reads TGTGCCAGCAGAGAACGCGGAGTAAGGCTGTTTTTT. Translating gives CASRERGVRLFF.